The clone carrying this TCR beta chain was recorded a few times. The antigen remains undetermined. The use of a sample-barcoded 5' primer and a J-beta primer mix characterized a second PCR of roughly 7 to 11 cycles. The template-switch adaptor was a 5' adaptor with 12 random nucleotides. It tagged each cDNA molecule. TCRdb fed the 5' RACE reads into MiXCR, producing one record per CDR3 protein. The profile shows 1.5 million to 1.9 million distinct CDR3 sequences, less than 45% of them singletons. V shed 8 bases and J shed 1 base, with 12 bases lying between them. This CDR3 is built from 14 residues. The germline gives CDR1 SGHTA, CDR2 FQGNSA. This sample was included in a study of blood T cells in healthy people across ages. Study-wide results and caveats: There were more naive CD4+ cells and higher diversity in long-lived donors than in aged donors.

The receptor was derived from a woman between 18 and 29 years old in good health. The sample taken for sequencing was blood. This chain joins TRBV7-2 and TRBJ1-5; D is ambiguous. The CDR3 nucleotides read TGTGCCAGCTCTGGAGGGCGAAGCAATCAGCCCCAGCATTTT. Protein sequence: CASSGGRSNQPQHF.